A single sample gave rise to the 13 T cell receptor beta chains below, sequenced in a study of blood T cell repertoires in COVID-19. Sequencing was performed with immunoSEQ multiplex PCR; in TCRdb, only in-frame clones are kept and a portion is missing. In the table there are around 170,000 clones, roughly nine tenths of which are singletons. Sequencing was performed on peripheral blood. These receptors all come from a man between 18 and 29 years old who had recovered from COVID-19.

This chain links TRBV7-8 with TRBJ2-7, with TRBD2 matching over 8 bases. This CDR3 has 16 residues. V was pared by 2 bases and J by 2 bases, with 8 bases of the junction left unmatched. From germline, CDR1 is SGHVS and CDR2 FQNEAQ. CDR3 in amino acids: CASSLPPSGSAYEQYF. CDR3 coding DNA: TGTGCCAGCAGCTTACCACCAAGCGGGAGCGCCTACGAGCAGTACTTC. Full variable domain (remainder filled in from reference TRBV7-8 and TRBJ2-7): GAGVSQSPRYKVAKRGQDVALRCDPISGHVSLFWYQQALGQGPEFLTYFQNEAQLDKSGLPSDRFFAERPEGSVSTLKIQRTQQEDSAVYLCASSLPPSGSAYEQYFGPGTRLTVT.

This chain joins TRBV24-1 and TRBJ2-2; 11 positions match TRBD1. Trimming at V came to 2 bases and at J to 4 bases, leaving 2 bases not matched to a gene. CDR1 is KGHDR, CDR2 SFDVKD, per germline. This CDR3 has 16 amino acids. The DNA for the CDR3 is TGTGCCACCAGTGATTCAGGGACAGGGGGCACCGGGGAGCTGTTTTTT. It codes for CATSDSGTGGTGELFF.

The J gene is TRBJ2-1, the V gene TRBV4-1; 11 nucleotides line up with TRBD1. CDR3 length: 15 amino acids. After removal of 2 bases from V and 9 bases from J, the junction contained 6 bases not matched to a gene. The germline V gene encodes CDR1 MGHRA and CDR2 YSYEKL. The CDR3 nucleotides are TGCGCCAGCAGCCAACCTGGACAGGGGGCGATTGAGCAGTTCTTC. This codes for CASSQPGQGAIEQFF.

The chain carries TRBV28 and TRBJ2-2, with 12 bases aligning to TRBD1. The germline CDR1 and CDR2 sequences are MDHEN and SYDVKM. Trimming took 9 bases from V and 7 from J; bases not matched to a gene: 15. This CDR3 has 17 residues. The CDR3 DNA reads TGTGCCAGTGTAACGGGACAGGGGGCGCGTTTGGGCGGGGAGCTGTTTTTT. Its protein product is CASVTGQGARLGGELFF.

The chain recombines TRBV11-2 with TRBJ2-1, with 7 bases that match TRBD2. The CDR3 has 15 residues. Germline V CDR1 and CDR2: SGHAT, FQNNGV. V lost 0 bases, J lost 5 bases, and 4 bases stayed unmatched. In nucleotides, the CDR3 is TGTGCCAGCAGCTTAGATGGGAGGGTGGACAATGAGCAGTTCTTC. Protein sequence: CASSLDGRVDNEQFF.

The V and J genes are TRBV4-2 and TRBJ2-3; TRBD2 matches at 8 bases. CDR3 length: 16 amino acids. CDR1 is LGHNA and CDR2 is YNFKEQ in the germline V gene. The V and J ends lost 1 base and 0 bases, in that order; junction bases with no gene match: 3. CDR3 bases: TGTGCCAGCAGCCAAGTGATAGCGGGGAGCACAGATACGCAGTATTTT. It codes for CASSQVIAGSTDTQYF.

The chain employs TRBV28 and TRBJ2-7; TRBD1 aligns across 7 bases. This CDR3 region has 16 residues. V dropped 8 bases and J dropped 3; count of bases not matched to a gene: 16. Germline V gene data show CDR1 as MDHEN and CDR2 as SYDVKM. The CDR3 sequence is CASANLRDRDFYEQYF. The CDR3, as DNA: TGTGCCAGCGCCAACCTCCGGGACAGAGATTTCTACGAGCAGTACTTC.

The chain carries TRBV29-1 and TRBJ2-4, with 9 bases that match TRBD1. V lost 4 bases, J lost 8 bases, and 9 bases stayed unmatched. The CDR3 runs 14 residues. Germline V gene data show CDR1 as SQVTM and CDR2 as ANQGSEA. The CDR3 nucleotides are TGCAGCGTTGCCCGGGACAGGGTCGATCACATTCAGTACTTC. The encoded protein is CSVARDRVDHIQYF. Looking up the rest from reference TRBV29-1 and TRBJ2-4 gives the full variable domain: SAVISQKPSRDICQRGTSLTIQCQVDSQVTMMFWYRQQPGQSLTLIATANQGSEATYESGFVIDKFPISRPNLTFSTLTVSNMSPEDSSIYLCSVARDRVDHIQYFGAGTRLSVL.

The genes are TRBV19 and TRBJ2-2; no clear D gene. This CDR3 is 16 amino acids long. Per the germline V gene, CDR1 is LNHDA and CDR2 is SQIVND (reference sequence). The V and J ends lost 3 bases and 3 bases respectively, with 14 bases between them. Here the CDR3 DNA reads TGTGCCAGTAGTATTTTTCCCTCGGAGTACACCGGGGAGCTGTTTTTT. This codes for CASSIFPSEYTGELFF.

This sequence joins TRBV7-6 and TRBJ2-5, with 14 positions matching TRBD2. The CDR3 runs 16 residues. Germline assignment: CDR1 SGHVS and CDR2 FNYEAQ. The trim removed 4 bases at V and 4 bases at J, leaving 5 bases unmatched. CDR3 bases: TGTGCCAGCAGCTCACAGGGGACTAGCGGGAGAGAGACCCAGTACTTC. This codes for CASSSQGTSGRETQYF.

The CDR3, as DNA: TGTGCCACCAGCCGACGAGACAGGGGGAGTGGGGCCAACGTCCTGACTTTC. This translates into CATSRRDRGSGANVLTF. V and J are TRBV19 and TRBJ2-6; 9 bases are shared with TRBD1. The CDR3 spans 17 residues. V lost 10 bases to trimming and J lost 3 bases; unmatched junction nucleotides: 13. The germline gives CDR1 LNHDA, CDR2 SQIVND (reference sequence).

V gene TRBV12-5 combines with J gene TRBJ2-7; 10 bases match TRBD2. The CDR3 spans 17 residues. The germline V gene encodes CDR1 LGHNT and CDR2 FRNRAP. V gave up 2 bases and J gave up 0 bases; unmatched junction bases: 7. CDR3 sequence (DNA): TGTGCTAGTGGTTTGAGGCTAGCGGGAGTGAGCTCCTACGAGCAGTACTTC. Amino acids: CASGLRLAGVSSYEQYF. The full variable domain, with the rest looked up from reference TRBV12-5 and TRBJ2-7, is DARVTQTPRHKVTEMGQEVTMRCQPILGHNTVFWYRQTMMQGLELLAYFRNRAPLDDSGMPKDRFSAEMPDATLATLKIQPSEPRDSAVYFCASGLRLAGVSSYEQYFGPGTRLTVT.

The chain couples TRBV29-1 to TRBJ1-1; no reliable D call. The V end lost 3 bases, the J end lost 0 bases, and 14 bases lay between the germline ends. Per the germline V gene, CDR1 is SQVTM and CDR2 is ANQGSEA. The CDR3 is 15 amino acids. CDR3 DNA sequence: TGCAGCGTTGATCCGGGCAGGAGGATGAACACTGAAGCTTTCTTT. Encoded protein: CSVDPGRRMNTEAFF.